The 13 T cell receptor beta chains below were found in one sample sequenced in a study of blood T cell repertoires in COVID-19. Profiled with immunoSEQ multiplex PCR; TCRdb holds only in-frame clones, not every one. The sample carries approximately 100,000 clones, roughly 76% recorded once. Sequencing used peripheral blood. These receptors came from a human donor in a cohort sampled during active COVID-19.

V gene TRBV12-3 or TRBV12-4 combines with J gene TRBJ2-3, with D uncertain. V lost 5 bases and J lost 4, with 4 bases in between. The CDR3 covers 11 residues. CDR3 nucleotides: TGTGCCAGCAGTATATCAGATACGCAGTATTTT. Its protein is CASSISDTQYF.

The V gene is TRBV7-8, the J gene TRBJ2-7; 8 bases match TRBD1. There are 14 residues in the CDR3. The germline V gene has CDR1 SGHVS and CDR2 FQNEAQ. V trimming: 5 bases; J trimming: 5 bases; junction bases outside the gene matches: 8. The DNA for the CDR3 is TGTGCCAGCAGCGTTGGACAGGGTAGAGACGAGCAGTACTTC. Protein product: CASSVGQGRDEQYF.

This sequence joins TRBV5-6 and TRBJ2-7, with TRBD1 identical over 8 bases. Looked up from germline, CDR1 is SGHDT and CDR2 is YYEEEE. V shed 4 bases, J shed 1 base, and the junction held 4 bases outside the gene matches. The CDR3 is 14 residues long. CDR3 DNA sequence: TGTGCCAGCAGCATAAGGACAGGGTCCTACGAGCAGTACTTC. Translating gives CASSIRTGSYEQYF.

The chain recombines TRBV4-1 with TRBJ2-6; 9 bases fit TRBD1. Per germline, CDR1 MGHRA and CDR2 YSYEKL. The junction had 16 bases not matched to a gene; V was cut back by 4 bases and J by 0 bases. The CDR3 length is 21 residues. The CDR3 DNA follows: TGCGCCAGCAGCCTTCATGCCGGGACAGGGTCTCCTTACTCTGGGGCCAACGTCCTGACTTTC. It translates to CASSLHAGTGSPYSGANVLTF.

This clone appeared a few times. The chain combines TRBV6-1 with TRBJ1-2, with 8 bases identical to TRBD1. The germline CDR1 and CDR2 sequences are MNHNS and SASEGT. V trimming: 3 bases; J trimming: 2 bases; junction bases outside the gene matches: 5. CDR3 length: 15 residues. In DNA form, the CDR3 reads TGTGCCAGCAGTGATGACAGGGGTCTAAACTATGGCTACACCTTC. Protein product: CASSDDRGLNYGYTF.

The CDR3 nucleotides read TGTGCCAGCAGATCTCCAGGGGGCCGGGGGAGCACTGAAGCTTTCTTT. Translating it yields CASRSPGGRGSTEAFF. The genes are TRBV6-6 and TRBJ1-1, with 8 bases that match TRBD1. CDR3 length: 16 residues. Trimming at V came to 6 bases and at J to 4 bases, leaving 13 bases not matched to a gene. Germline V gene sequence: CDR1 MNHNY, CDR2 SVGAGI (reference sequence).

The CDR3 spells CASGGSVKTQYF. As DNA, the CDR3 is TGTGCCAGCGGCGGGAGTGTTAAGACCCAGTACTTC. V gene TRBV28 combines with J gene TRBJ2-5; 7 nucleotides agree with TRBD2. CDR1 and CDR2 from the germline V gene are MDHEN and SYDVKM. The CDR3 covers 12 residues. After removal of 8 bases from V and 6 bases from J, the junction contained 6 bases not matched to a gene.

In its sample, this clone was seen once. This chain connects TRBV19 to TRBJ2-6, with D hard to call. This CDR3 is built from 15 residues. Trimming took 3 bases from V and 2 from J, leaving 8 bases between them. CDR1 and CDR2 (germline): LNHDA, SQIVND (reference sequence). This chain's CDR3 is CASSIGGAGANVLTF. CDR3 bases: TGTGCCAGTAGTATCGGTGGTGCTGGGGCCAACGTCCTGACTTTC.

The chain employs TRBV4-3 and TRBJ2-7; possible D gene TRBD1, 5 bases. V shed 0 bases and J shed 2 bases, with 11 bases lying between them. Germline V lookup: CDR1 LGHNA, CDR2 YSLEER. The CDR3 length is 15 residues. CDR3 nucleotides: TGCGCCAGCAGCCAAGATCACAGGATCCCCTACGAGCAGTACTTC. This sequence encodes CASSQDHRIPYEQYF.

The V gene is TRBV6-2 or TRBV6-3, the J gene TRBJ1-1; D remains unclear. This CDR3 comprises 15 residues. Germline V CDR1 and CDR2: MNHEY, SVGEGT. V lost 5 bases and J 3 bases, leaving 16 bases between the germline ends. In DNA form, the CDR3 reads TGTGCCAGCAGTCGTACGATGGAGAGTGACACTGAAGCTTTCTTT. Translation: CASSRTMESDTEAFF.

Only a few counts were recorded for this clone. V is TRBV7-9 and J is TRBJ2-5; maybe TRBD2 (5 bases). This CDR3 is 16 amino acids long. The ends were cut back, 2 bases at V and 2 bases at J, with 15 bases in the middle. CDR1 SEHNR and CDR2 FQNEAQ come from the germline V gene (reference sequence). The CDR3 DNA follows: TGTGCCAGCAGCTTAAGCCCAAGGGAGATTCAAGAGACCCAGTACTTC. This gives the protein CASSLSPREIQETQYF.

The V gene is TRBV29-1, the J gene TRBJ2-7; possible D gene TRBD2, 6 bases. V was pared by 4 bases and J by 7 bases, with 20 bases between. From germline, CDR1 is SQVTM and CDR2 ANQGSEA. The CDR3 extends over 14 amino acids. The CDR3 loop is CSVVTGDLGEEQYF. The CDR3 DNA reads TGCAGCGTTGTGACCGGGGACTTGGGGGAGGAGCAGTACTTC.

The chain has TRBV27 and TRBJ2-2; TRBD2 aligns across 12 bases. V trimming: 5 bases; J trimming: 3 bases; junction bases outside the gene matches: 4. The CDR3 contains 16 residues. From germline, CDR1 is MNHEY and CDR2 SMNVEV (reference sequence). CDR3 region: CASSPRLAGDTGELFF. The CDR3 DNA follows: TGTGCCAGCAGTCCCCGACTAGCGGGAGACACCGGGGAGCTGTTTTTT.